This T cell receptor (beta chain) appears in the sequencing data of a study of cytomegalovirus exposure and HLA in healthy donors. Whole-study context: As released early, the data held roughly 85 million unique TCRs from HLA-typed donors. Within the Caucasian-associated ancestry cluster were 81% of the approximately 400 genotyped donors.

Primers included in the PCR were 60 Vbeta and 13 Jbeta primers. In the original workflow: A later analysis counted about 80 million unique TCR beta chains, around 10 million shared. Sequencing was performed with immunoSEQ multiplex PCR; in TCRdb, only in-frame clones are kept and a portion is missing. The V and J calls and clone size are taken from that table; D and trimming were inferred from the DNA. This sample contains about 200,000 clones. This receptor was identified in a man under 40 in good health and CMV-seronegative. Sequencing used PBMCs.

CDR3 protein: CASSLSLSGANVLTF. The DNA of the CDR3 is TGCGCCAGCAGCTTGAGCCTCTCTGGGGCCAACGTCCTGACTTTC. V is TRBV5-1 and J is TRBJ2-6, with D hard to call. This CDR3 has 15 amino acids. Germline assignment: CDR1 SGHRS and CDR2 YFSETQ. Between the trimmed V and J ends, which lost 1 base and 0 bases, there was a span of 5 bases.